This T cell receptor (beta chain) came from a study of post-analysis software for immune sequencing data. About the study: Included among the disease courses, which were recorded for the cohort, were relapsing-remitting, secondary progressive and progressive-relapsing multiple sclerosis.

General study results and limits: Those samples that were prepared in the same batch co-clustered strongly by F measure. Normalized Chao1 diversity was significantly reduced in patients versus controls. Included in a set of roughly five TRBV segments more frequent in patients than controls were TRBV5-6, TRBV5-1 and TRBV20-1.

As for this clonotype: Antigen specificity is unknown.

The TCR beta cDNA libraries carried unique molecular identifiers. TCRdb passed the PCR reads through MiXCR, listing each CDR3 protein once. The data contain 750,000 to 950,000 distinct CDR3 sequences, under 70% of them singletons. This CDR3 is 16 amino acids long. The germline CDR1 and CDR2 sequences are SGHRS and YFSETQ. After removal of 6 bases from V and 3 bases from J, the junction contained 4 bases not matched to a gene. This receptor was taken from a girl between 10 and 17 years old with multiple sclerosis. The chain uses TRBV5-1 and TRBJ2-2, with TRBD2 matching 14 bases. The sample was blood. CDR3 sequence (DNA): TGCGCCAGCACAGGGGGACTAGCGGGAGACACCGGGGAGCTGTTTTTT. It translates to CASTGGLAGDTGELFF.